The T cell receptor beta chain under discussion was sequenced for a study of regulatory T cells in long-lasting Graves disease (dated by TCRdb to the early 2020s). The study in broad terms: To count as having persistent Graves' disease, a patient had to have received antithyroid drug treatment for over 5 years with TSH receptor autoantibodies remaining persistently positive. On average, persistent Graves' disease patients in the clinical cohort had been on antithyroid drugs for approximately ten years. The study took place in China and was registered as a clinical trial. TCR sequencing covered roughly 13 persistent and 20 newly diagnosed Graves' disease patients, around 35 samples in total. Patients with persistent Graves' disease were compared with patients with newly diagnosed Graves' disease using TCR sequencing and RNA sequencing of peripheral blood. The paper's findings and limits, for the study overall: Only peripheral blood was studied, because thyroid tissue, the primary lesion, was inaccessible. TRBV28, TRBJ1-2 and TRBJ2-5 were preferentially used in persistent disease, while TRBV20-1 and TRBJ2-1 were favored in newly diagnosed disease. Patients with persistent disease shared more public clonotypes (roughly 2,900) than newly diagnosed patients did (966). The authors acknowledged the small sample size as a limitation that may reduce accuracy. Persistent Graves' disease patients showed lower TCR Shannon entropy and fewer highly expanded clones than newly diagnosed patients, suggesting clonal expansion. Only the TCR beta chain was sequenced and analyzed.

The germline V gene provides CDR1 MNHEY and CDR2 SVGEGT. V sheds 11 bases and J sheds 2 bases, leaving 16 bases between their ends. CDR3 length: 14 amino acids, cysteine to phenylalanine. CDR3 DNA is the only sequence kept; it has 42 bases, read in frame from the first base. The time point label corresponds to: persistent/refractory GD, antithyroid drugs over 5 years with positive TRAb. For both TCR sequencing and RNA sequencing, RNA was extracted from PBMCs in TRIzol. Graves' disease was diagnosed according to American Thyroid Association guidelines. Patients for the study were recruited at an endocrinology department in Xi'an, China. Each patient gave approximately 10 milliliters of peripheral blood, collected in an EDTA anticoagulant tube. Ficoll Paque Plus density gradient separation was used to isolate PBMCs, and no additional T cell sorting was done. An Agilent 2100 Bioanalyzer and agarose gel were used to assess RNA quality, and a NanoDrop 2000 was used to measure RNA concentration.

There are a few counts of this clonotype. Its antigen target is currently unknown. Per-nucleotide qualities are absent, and no much larger clonotype sits a single base away. The method behind the library was multiplex PCR. The sample was run on an Illumina HiSeq 4000. TCR beta libraries were built with iRepertoire HTBI primers and Arm-PCR amplification of CDR3 regions. PCR products were gel purified before sequencing. The source study handled its data this way. Gene usage analysis of CDR3 amino acid clonotypes used the approximately 62 TRBV and some 15 TRBJ segments found across samples. Filtered high-quality paired reads were merged into contigs using COPE and FqMerger. Contigs were aligned with BLAST to IMGT TRBV, TRBD and TRBJ reference genes, and CDR3 was defined per IMGT. Any clonotype with a frequency above 0.1% was counted as a highly expanded clone. Repertoire diversity was measured by Shannon entropy, and V-J evenness by the Gini coefficient. Clonotypes shared by more than one individual were considered public. TCRdb trimmed the raw reads at Q25, called clones with MiXCR and kept productive beta chains. Rows are combined by CDR3 protein, so each entry shows the most common genes and DNA. These V and J calls rely on TCRdb rather than the paper's analysis. The sample table records fewer than 450,000 distinct CDR3 sequences; about a quarter of these occur just once. The leading ten clones occupy roughly a quarter of the sample.

The starting material was peripheral blood mononuclear cells (PBMCs), obtained when the disease was refractory, from a patient treated with antithyroid drugs. This chain joins TRBV6-2 or TRBV6-3 to TRBJ2-1; the D gene assignment is perhaps TRBD1 or TRBD2, with each matching 5 bases. This TCR was sampled from a female donor with Graves disease. Here is the DNA: TGTGCCGGCCTGAGGGGCGTCCCCTACAATGAGCAGTTCTTC. The resulting protein is CAGLRGVPYNEQFF.